A selection of T cell receptor beta chains follows, all from one sample in a study of human T cells and chemical hapten exposure. A single record per CDR3 protein comes from TCRdb applying MiXCR to the RACE reads. Of about 110,000 distinct CDR3 sequences listed, more than 10% are singletons. Sequences were derived from whole blood, sampled in connection with sensitization to the hapten diphenylcyclopropenone (DPC). The receptors were sampled from a woman aged 45-59 years with alopecia areata. Some clones in this sample may be carry-over from other donors' samples. The CDR3 runs from the conserved cysteine through the conserved F or W. The D gene is left open where the match is weak. Clone size appears in some rows only: once, few, many, or a class for an expanded clone.

cdr3_length j_call d_call clone_size v_call cdr3_nt cdr3_aa
12 TRBJ1-6 NA NA TRBV11-2 TGTGCCAGCAGCTTGACATGGATCCCCCTCCACTTT CASSLTWIPLHF
15 TRBJ2-3 NA NA TRBV7-2 TGTGCCAGCAGCCCCTCACCGGGGAGCACAGATACGCAGTATTTT CASSPSPGSTDTQYF
16 TRBJ2-1 NA few TRBV11-2 TGTGCCAGCAGCACCATGACCGGGAGAACAAACAATGAGCAGTTCTTC CASSTMTGRTNNEQFF
13 TRBJ2-7 TRBD1 few TRBV28 TGTGCCAGCAGTTTGGGACAGTTCTACGAGCAGTACTTC CASSLGQFYEQYF
14 TRBJ1-3 TRBD1 many TRBV18 TGTGCCAGCTCACGGGACAGCTCTGGAAACACCATATATTTT CASSRDSSGNTIYF
16 TRBJ1-2 NA NA TRBV20-1 TGCAGTGCTGGGGGGCCAGCCCAGCTCCCAAACTATGGCTACACCTTC CSAGGPAQLPNYGYTF
15 TRBJ2-5 NA few TRBV5-1 TGCGCCAGCAGCTTGAAAGGGAGTTGGGCAGAGACCCAGTACTTC CASSLKGSWAETQYF
15 TRBJ1-6 NA few TRBV7-9 TGTGCCAGCAGCTTAGCCAGCGGTGTAAATTCACCCCTCCACTTT CASSLASGVNSPLHF
14 TRBJ1-2 NA NA TRBV28 TGTGCCACCAGTTCCCCCCGCCTAAACTATGGCTACACCTTC CATSSPRLNYGYTF
14 TRBJ2-4 NA few TRBV7-9 TGTGCCAGTATGGGGGGCAAAACCAAAAACATTCAGTACTTC CASMGGKTKNIQYF
16 TRBJ1-1 NA few TRBV4-1 TGCGCCAGCAGCCCGCGGCAAAAGGGGGAGAACACTGAAGCTTTCTTT CASSPRQKGENTEAFF
19 TRBJ2-2 NA NA TRBV23-1 TGCGCCAGCAGTCAAAAGGCGGAGGGGACAGCCTTTAACACCGGGGAGCTGTTTTTT CASSQKAEGTAFNTGELFF
13 TRBJ2-1 NA NA TRBV11-3 TGTGCCAGCAGCTTAACTAGCAGCAATGAGCAGTTCTTC CASSLTSSNEQFF
10 TRBJ2-7 NA many TRBV28 TGTGCCGCCGGGGTGGAACACCCGTACTTC CAAGVEHPYF
15 TRBJ2-7 TRBD1 few TRBV28 TGTGCCAGCAGCTCCCCGGGACAGCCCTTTGTCGAGCAGTACTTC CASSSPGQPFVEQYF
16 TRBJ1-1 NA many TRBV5-1 TGCGCCAGCAGCTACACTCTAAGGACAGTGAACACTGAAGCTTTCTTT CASSYTLRTVNTEAFF
11 TRBJ2-7 NA few TRBV20-1 TGCAGTGCTAGTATCAGTTACGAGCAGTACTTC CSASISYEQYF
13 TRBJ1-4 NA few TRBV2 TGTGCCAGCAGTGTGAGGCGGCATGAAAAACTGTTTTTT CASSVRRHEKLFF
12 TRBJ1-6 NA many TRBV12-3/TRBV12-4 TGTGCCAGCCGGGGATATAATTCACCCCTCCACTTT CASRGYNSPLHF
15 TRBJ2-2 NA few TRBV4-1 TGCGCCAGCCTCGAGCTGGGGGGGAACACCGGGGAGCTGTTTTTT CASLELGGNTGELFF
15 TRBJ1-3 NA many TRBV3-1 TGTGCCAGCAGCCAAGAGGAGGTGGTCCGAAACACCATATATTTT CASSQEEVVRNTIYF
16 TRBJ2-2 TRBD2 NA TRBV5-1 TGCGCCAGCAGCAGAACTAGCGGGAGACGGACCGGGGAGCTGTTTTTT CASSRTSGRRTGELFF
16 TRBJ1-5 TRBD1 few TRBV6-2/TRBV6-3 TGTGCCAGCAGTTATGAGGGGGCGAGGAGCAATCAGCCCCAGCATTTT CASSYEGARSNQPQHF
14 TRBJ2-5 NA NA TRBV6-2/TRBV6-3 TGTGCCAGCAGTTACTCCCTCCCGGGTTCCCTGAAGGACTTC CASSYSLPGSLKDF
15 TRBJ2-7 NA few TRBV18 TGTGCCAGCTCACCTCCGGGCCTAAGCTCCTACGAGCAGTACTTC CASSPPGLSSYEQYF
15 TRBJ2-3 TRBD2 NA TRBV11-2 TGTGCCAGCAGCTTTAGCGGGAGGGCCACAGATACGCAGTATTTT CASSFSGRATDTQYF
14 TRBJ1-5 NA NA TRBV12-3/TRBV12-4 TGTGCCAGCAGTTTAAGAGTTAGCAATCAGCCCCAGCATTTT CASSLRVSNQPQHF
14 TRBJ2-4 NA once TRBV7-2 TGTGCCAGCACCCAGATATTAGCCAAAAACATTCAGTACTTC CASTQILAKNIQYF
13 TRBJ2-1 TRBD1 few TRBV7-6 TGTGCCAGCAGCTCCGGACAGGGCCTAGATTGGGTCTTC CASSSGQGLDWVF
15 TRBJ2-5 NA many TRBV7-6 TGTGCCAGCAGCTTGGGGGCCAGCATCCAAGAGACCCAGTACTTC CASSLGASIQETQYF
14 TRBJ2-5 NA many TRBV7-9 TGTGCCAGCAGCTTCCGGACGGCCCAAGAGACCCAGTACTTC CASSFRTAQETQYF
15 TRBJ2-5 TRBD1 few TRBV5-4 TGTGCCAGCAGCTTGGAATTCACAGGGGGAGAGACCCAGTACTTC CASSLEFTGGETQYF
17 TRBJ2-2 NA NA TRBV7-2 TGTGCCAGCAGCCCTTTCTCATCTCGGCTTAACACCGGGGAGCTGTTTTTT CASSPFSSRLNTGELFF
13 TRBJ1-5 TRBD1 NA TRBV27 TGTGCCAGCAAGTCGCGACAGGGCCAGCCCCAGCATTTT CASKSRQGQPQHF
15 TRBJ2-3 NA NA TRBV4-1 TGCGCCAGCAGCCATCCGGGGGGCGCCACAGATACGCAGTATTTT CASSHPGGATDTQYF
18 TRBJ2-7 TRBD1 few TRBV2 TGTGCCAGCAGTGGCCGGCCCGTGGGACAGTTTTCCTCCTACGAGCAGTACTTC CASSGRPVGQFSSYEQYF
17 TRBJ2-5 TRBD1 many TRBV18 TGTGCCAGCTCGCGGGACAGGGCTGCCCGCCTCCAAGAGACCCAGTACTTC CASSRDRAARLQETQYF
15 TRBJ2-1 TRBD1 NA TRBV28 TGTGCCAGCAGAAGACAACAGGGGCTGGGCAATGAGCAGTTCTTC CASRRQQGLGNEQFF
15 TRBJ1-5 TRBD1 NA TRBV6-5 TGTGCCAGCAGTTACGGGACAGGGGGGAATCAGCCCCAGCATTTT CASSYGTGGNQPQHF
17 TRBJ2-2 TRBD2 NA TRBV6-5 TGTGCCAGCACCCGCCGGGGCGGGAGGGCCGTTCCCGGGGAGCTGTTTTTT CASTRRGGRAVPGELFF
14 TRBJ2-5 TRBD1 NA TRBV29-1 TGCAGCGTTGAAAAGGGGGCAGTCCAAGAGACCCAGTACTTC CSVEKGAVQETQYF
13 TRBJ2-4 NA NA TRBV24-1 TGTGCCACCAGTGATGCTGAGGTGGACATTCAGTACTTC CATSDAEVDIQYF
13 TRBJ2-1 TRBD2 NA TRBV7-2 TGTGCCAGCAGCGTCGGGACTAGGAGCGAGCAGTTCTTC CASSVGTRSEQFF
14 TRBJ1-5 NA few TRBV5-5 TGTGCCAGCAGCACGAACCTAGAAAAAGGTCCCCAGCATTTT CASSTNLEKGPQHF
14 TRBJ1-4 NA few TRBV28 TGTGCCAGCAGTTTAGGGGGTACTTACGAAAAACTGTTTTTT CASSLGGTYEKLFF
16 TRBJ2-3 NA few TRBV5-1 TGCGCCAGCAGTCGTATCACAGGGACGATCACAGATACGCAGTATTTT CASSRITGTITDTQYF
13 TRBJ2-5 NA NA TRBV9 TGTGCCAGCAGCGCCGATACACTGGAGACCCAGTACTTC CASSADTLETQYF
15 TRBJ2-3 TRBD2 NA TRBV11-2 TGTGCCAGCAGCCCCCAGGGACTAGCCACAGATACGCAGTATTTT CASSPQGLATDTQYF
16 TRBJ2-3 TRBD2 few TRBV20-1 TGCAGTGCTAGTCCGGCTAGCGGGAGTAGCACAGATACGCAGTATTTT CSASPASGSSTDTQYF
15 TRBJ2-7 NA few TRBV7-2 TGTGCCAGCAGCTTAGTAAGGGGGAGCGGCCACGAGCAGTACTTC CASSLVRGSGHEQYF
12 TRBJ1-1 NA NA TRBV15 TGTGCCACCGCGGAGGTGAACACTGAAGCTTTCTTT CATAEVNTEAFF
15 TRBJ2-3 TRBD1 NA TRBV5-1 TGCGCCAGCAGTCCCGGACAGGGGGCGATGGATACGCAGTATTTT CASSPGQGAMDTQYF
13 TRBJ1-5 NA NA TRBV18 TGTGCCAGCTCACCGTCGGGCAATCAGCCCCAGCATTTT CASSPSGNQPQHF
11 TRBJ2-3 NA many TRBV7-2 TGTGCCAGCAGCTTATCGGAGACGCAGTATTTT CASSLSETQYF
18 TRBJ1-6 NA few TRBV6-2/TRBV6-3 TGTGCCAGCAGTCTATCACCGGACATTTACGGGTATAATTCACCCCTCCACTTT CASSLSPDIYGYNSPLHF
11 TRBJ1-2 NA many TRBV29-1 TGCAGCGGGAGGGACATCTATGGCTACACCTTC CSGRDIYGYTF
18 TRBJ2-2 TRBD2 few TRBV6-1 TGTGCCAGCAGTGTCCTCGGTTTGCTAGCGGGAGCCCCCGGGGAGCTGTTTTTT CASSVLGLLAGAPGELFF